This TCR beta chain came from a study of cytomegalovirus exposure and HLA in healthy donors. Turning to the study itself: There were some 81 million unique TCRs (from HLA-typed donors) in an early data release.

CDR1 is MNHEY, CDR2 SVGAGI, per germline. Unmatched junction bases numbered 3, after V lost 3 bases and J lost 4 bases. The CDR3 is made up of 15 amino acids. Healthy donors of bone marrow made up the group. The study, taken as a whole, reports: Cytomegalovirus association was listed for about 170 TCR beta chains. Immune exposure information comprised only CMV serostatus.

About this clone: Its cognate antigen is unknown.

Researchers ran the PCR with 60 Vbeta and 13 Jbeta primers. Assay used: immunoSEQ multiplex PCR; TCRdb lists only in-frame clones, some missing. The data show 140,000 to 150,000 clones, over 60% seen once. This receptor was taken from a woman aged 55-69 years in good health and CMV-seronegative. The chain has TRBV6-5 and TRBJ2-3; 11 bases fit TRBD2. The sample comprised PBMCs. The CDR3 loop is CASSYLAGGADTQYF. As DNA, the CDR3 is TGTGCCAGCAGTTATCTAGCGGGGGGAGCAGATACGCAGTATTTT.